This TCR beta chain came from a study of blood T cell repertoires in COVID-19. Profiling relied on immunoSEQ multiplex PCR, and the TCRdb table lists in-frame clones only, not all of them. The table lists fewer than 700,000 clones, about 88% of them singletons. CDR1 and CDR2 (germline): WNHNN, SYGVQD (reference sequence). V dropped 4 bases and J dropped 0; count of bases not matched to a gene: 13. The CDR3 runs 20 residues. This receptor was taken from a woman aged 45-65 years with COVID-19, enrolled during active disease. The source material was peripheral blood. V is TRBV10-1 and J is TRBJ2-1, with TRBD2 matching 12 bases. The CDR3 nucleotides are TGCGCCAGCAGTGGGACGACTAGCGGGGGTCCTTTAAGCTCCTACAATGAGCAGTTCTTC. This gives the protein CASSGTTSGGPLSSYNEQFF.